Each of the 21 T cell receptor beta chains below was sequenced from the same sample in a study of cytomegalovirus exposure and HLA in healthy donors. Both 60 Vbeta primers and 13 Jbeta primers went into the PCR. Data came from immunoSEQ multiplex PCR; TCRdb stores just in-frame clones and leaves some out. Of roughly 100,000 clones listed, 9.5% to 15% are singletons. Sequences were obtained from PBMCs. These receptors were obtained from a man aged 35 to 55 in good health and CMV-seropositive.

This sequence joins TRBV5-1 and TRBJ2-1; 10 positions match TRBD2. The CDR3 has 15 residues. CDR1 SGHRS and CDR2 YFSETQ come from the germline V gene. V shed 2 bases and J 4 bases; nucleotides not matched to a gene: 3. The CDR3 is CASSFSAGGYNEQFF. The CDR3 DNA reads as TGCGCCAGCAGCTTTTCAGCGGGAGGGTACAATGAGCAGTTCTTC. The whole variable domain, remainder taken from reference TRBV5-1 and TRBJ2-1, is KAGVTQTPRYLIKTRGQQVTLSCSPISGHRSVSWYQQTPGQGLQFLFEYFSETQRNKGNFPGRFSGRQFSNSRSEMNVSTLELGDSALYLCASSFSAGGYNEQFFGPGTRLTVL.

As regards this clone: A far larger clone differs by one base, so this is likely a read error. The final CDR3 position lacks the conserved phenylalanine or tryptophan, pointing to a likely read error. The chain couples TRBV29-1 to TRBJ1-1; unclear D gene. The CDR3 sequence is 11 residues long. Germline CDR1 and CDR2: SQVTM and ANQGSEA. The CDR3 nucleotides are TGCAGTGTGAGACGGGACACTGAAGCTTTCGTT. This encodes CSVRRDTEAFV.

The chain is built from TRBV27 and TRBJ2-1; possible D gene TRBD2, 5 bases. Germline V CDR1 and CDR2: MNHEY, SMNVEV (reference sequence). The CDR3 totals 15 residues. V dropped 2 bases and J dropped 1 base, with 9 bases sitting between them. CDR3 nucleotides: TGTGCCAGCAGTTTAAGCCGGGGTTCCTACAATGAGCAGTTCTTC. Its protein product is CASSLSRGSYNEQFF.

This clone was detected a few times. The genes are TRBV6-1 and TRBJ2-1; TRBD2 matches 15 bases. J gave up 9 bases and V 3 bases, and 12 bases lay outside the gene matches. The CDR3 sequence is 18 residues long. Germline V gene lookup returns CDR1 MNHNS and CDR2 SASEGT. CDR3 loop: CASSERGIAGLAGGEQFF. In nucleotides, the CDR3 is TGTGCCAGCAGTGAGCGGGGCATAGCGGGACTAGCGGGAGGTGAGCAGTTCTTC.

The table lists this clone with a few counts. The V and J genes are TRBV27 and TRBJ1-5; D might be TRBD1 (6 bases). V lost 3 bases and J 1 base, leaving 25 bases between the germline ends. There are 20 residues in the CDR3. Germline CDR1 is MNHEY and CDR2 is SMNVEV (reference sequence). CDR3 bases: TGTGCCAGCAGTTTGGAGGGGGGGTCCCTTCTCCGCGGGAGCAATCAGCCCCAGCATTTT. Its translation: CASSLEGGSLLRGSNQPQHF.

CDR3 DNA: TGTGCCAGCAGCTCTCATGGACAGGCCTACTCTGGAAACACCATATATTTT. The encoded protein is CASSSHGQAYSGNTIYF. The rearrangement joins TRBV5-6 to TRBJ1-3, with 7 bases identical to TRBD1. J lost 0 bases, V lost 3 bases, and 9 bases had no gene match. This CDR3 contains 17 residues. Looked up from germline, CDR1 is SGHDT and CDR2 is YYEEEE.

The CDR3 reads CASSSRGGDSNQPQHF. DNA of the CDR3: TGTGCCAGCAGTTCGAGGGGGGGGGATAGCAATCAGCCCCAGCATTTT. The chain links TRBV6-6 to TRBJ1-5; D perhaps matches TRBD1 (6 bases). The CDR3 is made up of 16 amino acids. Per the germline V gene, CDR1 is MNHNY and CDR2 is SVGAGI (reference sequence). The V gene lost 4 bases and the J gene lost 0 bases, with 13 bases spanning the gap.

This clone was counted a few times. The chain combines TRBV11-2 with TRBJ2-7; TRBD2 aligns across 13 bases. J lost 4 bases, V lost 4 bases, and 4 bases had no gene match. The CDR3 contains 15 residues. The germline V gene has CDR1 SGHAT and CDR2 FQNNGV. The CDR3 nucleotides are TGTGCCAGCAGCTCGTGGACTAGCGGGAGTTACGAGCAGTACTTC. This encodes CASSSWTSGSYEQYF.

This clone was observed a handful of times. V gene TRBV4-3 combines with J gene TRBJ2-1; tentative D call: TRBD1 (5 bases). The CDR3 loop spans 15 amino acids. Germline V lookup: CDR1 LGHNA, CDR2 YSLEER. Trimming stripped 0 bases from V and 4 bases from J, with 10 bases between. As DNA, the CDR3 is TGCGCCAGCAGCCAAGATGACAGCGCGTACAATGAGCAGTTCTTC. As protein: CASSQDDSAYNEQFF.

This clone has just a few counts. V is TRBV4-1 and J is TRBJ1-2, with D uncertain. Trimming removed 2 bases at V and 2 bases at J, with 12 bases between. The CDR3 length is 15 residues. Germline CDR1 is MGHRA and CDR2 is YSYEKL. The chain's CDR3 is CASSQLGAGNYGYTF. The CDR3 bases are TGCGCCAGCAGCCAACTTGGCGCGGGGAACTATGGCTACACCTTC.

This chain links TRBV9 with TRBJ2-5; 7 bases are a match to TRBD2. V dropped 6 bases and J dropped 5; count of bases not matched to a gene: 7. Germline loops: CDR1 SGDLS, CDR2 YYNGEE. CDR3 length equals 13 residues. The CDR3 DNA sequence: TGTGCCAGCAACGGCGGGAGCGGGGAGACCCAGTACTTC. Protein: CASNGGSGETQYF.

This clone was counted between two and nine times. V is TRBV7-9 and J is TRBJ2-5, with a possible D match to TRBD1 (5 bases). The CDR3 sequence is 12 residues long. Germline CDR1 is SEHNR and CDR2 is FQNEAQ (reference sequence). V was trimmed by 2 bases and J by 5 bases, leaving 6 bases between them. CDR3 amino acids: CASSLPGETQYF. CDR3 DNA sequence: TGTGCCAGCAGCTTACCAGGGGAGACCCAGTACTTC.

This clone was recorded a few times. The chain links TRBV11-2 to TRBJ1-4, with no clear D. CDR1 and CDR2 (germline): SGHAT, FQNNGV. This CDR3 comprises 15 residues. Trimming cost V 6 bases and J 1 base, with 12 bases left between them. As DNA, the CDR3 is TGTGCCAGCAGATCCCACCGGGAAACTAATGAAAAACTGTTTTTT. Protein sequence: CASRSHRETNEKLFF. The full variable domain, completed using reference TRBV11-2 and TRBJ1-4, is EAGVAQSPRYKIIEKRQSVAFWCNPISGHATLYWYQQILGQGPKLLIQFQNNGVVDDSQLPKDRFSAERLKGVDSTLKIQPAKLEDSAVYLCASRSHRETNEKLFFGSGTQLSVL.

This clone has more than one count but fewer than ten. This chain connects TRBV7-2 to TRBJ2-1, with TRBD2 identical over 10 bases. V lost 4 bases and J lost 3; bases outside the gene matches: 6. This CDR3 has 16 amino acids. Per the germline V gene, CDR1 is SGHTA and CDR2 is FQGNSA. The CDR3 sequence: CASSSSSGGIYNEQFF. CDR3 DNA: TGTGCCAGCAGCTCTTCTAGCGGGGGCATCTACAATGAGCAGTTCTTC.

This clone appeared a few times. The gene calls are TRBV6-4 and TRBJ2-7; the match to TRBD2 covers 12 bases. In germline, CDR1 is MRHNA, CDR2 SNTAGT. The V and J ends lost 4 bases and 6 bases, in that order; junction bases with no gene match: 1. There are 13 residues in the CDR3. The DNA for the CDR3 is TGTGCCAGCAGTGGGACTAGCGGGACCGAGCAGTACTTC. Translated: CASSGTSGTEQYF.

The chain joins TRBV9 to TRBJ2-2, with D unclear. Germline lookup yields CDR1 SGDLS and CDR2 YYNGEE. The V end lost 3 bases, the J end lost 0 bases, and 9 bases lay between the germline ends. The CDR3 is 15 amino acids. The CDR3 reads CASSAGPANTGELFF. The CDR3 DNA reads TGTGCCAGCAGCGCTGGGCCTGCGAACACCGGGGAGCTGTTTTTT.

The rearrangement uses TRBV7-9 and TRBJ2-5, with D tentatively TRBD1 (7 bases). Germline loops: CDR1 SEHNR, CDR2 FQNEAQ (reference sequence). The CDR3 length is 15 residues. The germline V and J ends were trimmed by 5 bases and 5 bases, with 18 bases remaining between them. Written as DNA, the CDR3 is TGTGCCAGCAGCCTCTACAGGGGCGGGGTGGAGACCCAGTACTTC. This gives the protein CASSLYRGGVETQYF. The full variable domain, its missing parts supplied by reference TRBV7-9 and TRBJ2-5, is DTGVSQNPRHKITKRGQNVTFRCDPISEHNRLYWYRQTLGQGPEFLTYFQNEAQLEKSRLLSDRFSAERPKGSFSTLEIQRTEQGDSAMYLCASSLYRGGVETQYFGPGTRLLVL.

The genes are TRBV5-6 and TRBJ1-4; no definite D call. Germline CDR1 is SGHDT and CDR2 is YYEEEE. Trimming removed 3 bases from V and 5 bases from J, with 8 bases in between. This CDR3 has 13 amino acids. For the CDR3, the DNA is TGTGCCAGCAGCTGGATCAGGAATGAAAAACTGTTTTTT. Translated: CASSWIRNEKLFF.

V is TRBV5-1 and J is TRBJ2-7; tentative D call: TRBD2 (7 bases). CDR3 size: 14 residues. Germline loops: CDR1 SGHRS, CDR2 YFSETQ. V lost 0 bases and J 2 bases, leaving 9 bases between the germline ends. The CDR3 loop reads CASSLGGGPYEQYF. CDR3 nucleotide sequence: TGCGCCAGCAGCTTGGGCGGGGGCCCCTACGAGCAGTACTTC.

This clone showed up just a few times. The rearrangement uses TRBV5-1 and TRBJ1-2; weak D call: TRBD1 (5 bases). The germline CDR1 and CDR2 sequences are SGHRS and YFSETQ. Trimming shortened V by 0 bases and J by 8 bases, and 11 bases separated the two germline ends. The CDR3 sequence is 13 residues long. The CDR3 sequence is CASSLARDAGYTF. CDR3 DNA: TGCGCCAGCAGCTTGGCCAGGGATGCCGGCTACACCTTC.

The chain couples TRBV11-3 to TRBJ1-1, with D perhaps matching TRBD1 (5 bases). V was cut by 4 bases and J by 6 bases, with 12 bases left in between. Germline V lookup: CDR1 SGHNT, CDR2 YENEEA. The CDR3 has 13 amino acids. CDR3 protein: CASSSPGDPEAFF. CDR3 sequence (DNA): TGTGCCAGCAGCTCCCCGGGGGACCCTGAAGCTTTCTTT.